This TCR beta chain was found in a study of T-cell reconstitution after alpha-beta-depleted transplantation in children. Trimming removed 4 bases from V and 15 bases from J; junction bases left unmatched: 9. The V gene's germline CDR1 is SGHAT and CDR2 FQNNGV. The CDR3 has 14 residues. In regard to this clonotype: Its antigen is unknown.

Preparation of the TCRbeta library used unique molecular identifiers. Each CDR3 protein is one row after TCRdb ran MiXCR on the PCR reads. The sample lists 500,000 to 750,000 distinct CDR3 sequences; roughly 13% were seen once. Study results and caveats: Several hundred rapidly expanded clones from non-depleted graft cells reportedly supplied alpha-beta T cells about two months post-transplant.

This chain joins TRBV11-2 and TRBJ2-1, with 13 nucleotides matching TRBD2. This clonotype was obtained from a male patient younger than 18 who had a stem cell transplant for acute myeloid leukemia, so the T cells may come from the graft donor. This specimen consisted of PBMCs, mostly from graft donor cells, obtained 360 days after TCRalphabeta/CD19-depleted stem cell transplant. This CDR3 reads CASSSSLAGGPSFF. The CDR3 bases are TGTGCCAGCAGCTCGTCACTAGCGGGAGGGCCCTCGTTCTTC. The entire variable domain, with the rest obtained from reference TRBV11-2 and TRBJ2-1, is as follows: EAGVAQSPRYKIIEKRQSVAFWCNPISGHATLYWYQQILGQGPKLLIQFQNNGVVDDSQLPKDRFSAERLKGVDSTLKIQPAKLEDSAVYLCASSSSLAGGPSFFGPGTRLTVL.